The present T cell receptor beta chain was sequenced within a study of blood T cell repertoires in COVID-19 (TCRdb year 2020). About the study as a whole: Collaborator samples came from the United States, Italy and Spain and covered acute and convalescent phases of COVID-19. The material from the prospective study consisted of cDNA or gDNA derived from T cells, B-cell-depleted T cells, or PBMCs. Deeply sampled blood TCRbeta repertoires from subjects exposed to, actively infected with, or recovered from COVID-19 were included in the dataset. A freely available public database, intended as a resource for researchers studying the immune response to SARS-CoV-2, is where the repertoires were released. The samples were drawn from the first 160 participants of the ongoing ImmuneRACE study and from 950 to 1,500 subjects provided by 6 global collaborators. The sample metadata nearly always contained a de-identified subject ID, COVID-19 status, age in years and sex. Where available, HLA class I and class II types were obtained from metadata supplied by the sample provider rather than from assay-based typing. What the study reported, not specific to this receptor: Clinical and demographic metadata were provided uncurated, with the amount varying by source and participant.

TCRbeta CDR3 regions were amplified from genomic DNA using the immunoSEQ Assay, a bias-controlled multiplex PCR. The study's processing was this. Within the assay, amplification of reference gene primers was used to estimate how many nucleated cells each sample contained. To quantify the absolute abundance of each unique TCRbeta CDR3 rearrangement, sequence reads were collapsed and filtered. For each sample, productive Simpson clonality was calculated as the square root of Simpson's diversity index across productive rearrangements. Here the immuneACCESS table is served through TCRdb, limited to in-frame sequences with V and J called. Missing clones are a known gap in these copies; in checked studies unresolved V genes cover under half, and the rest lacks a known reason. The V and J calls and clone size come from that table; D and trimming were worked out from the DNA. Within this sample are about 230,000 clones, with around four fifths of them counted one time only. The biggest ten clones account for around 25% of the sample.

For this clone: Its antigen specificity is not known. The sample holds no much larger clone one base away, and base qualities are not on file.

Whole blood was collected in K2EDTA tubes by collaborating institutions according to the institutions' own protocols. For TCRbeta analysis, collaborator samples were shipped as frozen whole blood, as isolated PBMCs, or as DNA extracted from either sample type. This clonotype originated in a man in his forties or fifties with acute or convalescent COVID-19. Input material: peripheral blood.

The base sequence is TGTGCCAGCAGCTCCCTCAGGGTCGCAGATACGCAGTATTTT. Its protein product is CASSSLRVADTQYF. Recombination connected TRBV7-2 to TRBJ2-3; matching of 5 bases hints at TRBD1 as the D gene. The germline V gene specifies SGHTA as CDR1 and FQGNSA as CDR2. The CDR3 holds 14 amino acids from the cysteine to the phenylalanine. Left in the record is the CDR3 DNA by itself, 42 bases read in frame from the first base. V loses 4 bases of germline sequence and J loses 4 bases, and the interval between the two ends is 12 bases.